The 10 T cell receptor beta chains presented below share a single source sample, sequenced in a study of blood T cell repertoires in COVID-19. Data came from immunoSEQ multiplex PCR; TCRdb stores just in-frame clones and leaves some out. Of about 250,000 clones listed, 70% to 90% are singletons. The material sequenced was PBMCs or T cells enriched from blood (not recorded which). The source of these receptors is a man aged 40-55 years who had recovered from COVID-19.

This chain uses TRBV5-1 with TRBJ2-2; D not certain. Trimming took 0 bases from V and 5 from J, leaving 5 bases between them. The germline V gene has CDR1 SGHRS and CDR2 YFSETQ. The CDR3 spans 13 residues. CDR3 sequence: CASSLDSTGELFF. The CDR3 DNA follows: TGCGCCAGCAGCTTGGATTCTACCGGGGAGCTGTTTTTT.

The gene calls are TRBV12-3 or TRBV12-4 and TRBJ2-7; D gene uncertain. The CDR3 is 13 amino acids. V dropped 2 bases and J dropped 4 bases, with 9 bases sitting between them. The DNA for the CDR3 is TGTGCCAGCAGTTTAATGGAGTCGTACGAGCAGTACTTC. Residues: CASSLMESYEQYF.

The gene calls are TRBV29-1 and TRBJ2-1; the match to TRBD2 covers 7 bases. The CDR3 sequence is 16 residues long. V lost 5 bases and J lost 6; bases outside the gene matches: 16. The germline gives CDR1 SQVTM, CDR2 ANQGSEA. The CDR3 is CSVSTGSGRGSNEQFF. The CDR3 DNA is TGCAGCGTTTCTACTGGCTCGGGGAGGGGTAGCAATGAGCAGTTCTTC.

The rearrangement joins TRBV27 to TRBJ1-3; the match to TRBD1 covers 7 bases. Germline lookup yields CDR1 MNHEY and CDR2 SMNVEV (reference sequence). CDR3 length: 14 residues. V lost 3 bases and J lost 6; bases outside the gene matches: 5. The CDR3 protein is CASSFDREANTIYF. The CDR3 DNA sequence: TGTGCCAGCAGTTTCGACAGGGAGGCAAACACCATATATTTT.

The chain couples TRBV7-9 to TRBJ1-1; D not certain. V was cut by 2 bases and J by 7 bases, with 5 bases left in between. Per the germline V gene, CDR1 is SEHNR and CDR2 is FQNEAQ (reference sequence). The CDR3 sequence is 11 residues long. The DNA for the CDR3 is TGTGCCAGCAGCTTATCGTATGAAGCTTTCTTT. This translates into CASSLSYEAFF.

V usage is TRBV7-9 and J usage is TRBJ1-2; a possible D gene is TRBD1 (5 bases). V gave up 6 bases and J gave up 5 bases, with 13 bases separating them. Germline CDR1 SEHNR, CDR2 FQNEAQ (reference sequence). This CDR3 has 13 residues. The chain's CDR3 is CASRRQFLYGYTF. Here the CDR3 DNA reads TGTGCCAGCAGACGACAGTTCCTGTATGGCTACACCTTC.

The rearrangement joins TRBV5-1 to TRBJ2-7; the match to TRBD1 covers 7 bases. V shed 5 bases and J 2 bases; nucleotides not matched to a gene: 4. The V gene's germline CDR1 is SGHRS and CDR2 YFSETQ. This CDR3 is 13 amino acids long. The CDR3 DNA reads as TGCGCCAGCAGTCGGGACAGAACCTACGAGCAGTACTTC. Its translation is CASSRDRTYEQYF.

The chain has TRBV28 and TRBJ2-3; 11 bases are a match to TRBD1. This CDR3 comprises 16 residues. Germline V lookup: CDR1 MDHEN, CDR2 SYDVKM. Trimming cost V 6 bases and J 6 bases; bases outside gene matches: 11. The CDR3 DNA sequence: TGTGCCAGCAGACTTAGGACAGGGGGCCTCCCCGATACGCAGTATTTT. It specifies CASRLRTGGLPDTQYF.

Points on this clone: This same CDR3 is encoded by further DNA sequences in the sample. The chain recombines TRBV5-1 with TRBJ1-1; D is ambiguous. Trimming removed 4 bases at V and 1 base at J, with 14 bases between. The CDR3 contains 15 residues. Germline values: CDR1 SGHRS, CDR2 YFSETQ. CDR3 region: CASSPREGGNTEAFF. CDR3 in DNA: TGCGCCAGCAGCCCCCGGGAGGGAGGGAACACTGAAGCTTTCTTT.

V gene TRBV7-2 combines with J gene TRBJ2-7, with 12 bases lining up with TRBD1. There are 15 residues in the CDR3. Germline CDR1 reads SGHTA; CDR2 reads FQGNSA. V shed 5 bases, J shed 6 bases, and the junction held 8 bases outside the gene matches. The CDR3 sequence is CASSPGQGARGEQYF. The CDR3 DNA sequence: TGTGCCAGCAGCCCGGGACAGGGGGCGCGAGGCGAGCAGTACTTC.